The clone carrying this T cell receptor beta chain was seen a handful of times. Its cognate antigen is unknown. The sample originates from a study of blood T cells in healthy people across ages. At the level of the study: Researchers report that template switching captured about one barcoded beta molecule per two T cells. The study's findings and limits: It was held that diversity estimates obtained from one million T cells represented underestimates.

Then a second PCR, running roughly 7 to 11 cycles, was carried out with a sample-barcoded 5' primer and a J-beta primer mix. TCRdb fed the 5' RACE reads into MiXCR, producing one record per CDR3 protein. In the table there are about 400,000 distinct CDR3 sequences, over 45% of which are singletons. This TCR came from a man aged 55-75 years in good health. Sequenced sample: blood.

The CDR3 DNA follows: TGCGCCAGCAGCCCCGACAGGCTTAATGAAAAACTGTTTTTT. Its translation is CASSPDRLNEKLFF. The chain combines TRBV5-1 with TRBJ1-4, with D possibly TRBD1 on 6 matching bases. The CDR3 loop spans 14 amino acids. CDR1 is SGHRS, CDR2 YFSETQ, per germline. V dropped 4 bases and J dropped 4 bases, with 11 bases sitting between them.